The 9 T cell receptor beta chains below were found in one sample sequenced in a study of cytomegalovirus exposure and HLA in healthy donors. The PCR was carried out with 60 Vbeta primers and 13 Jbeta primers. The protocol was immunoSEQ multiplex PCR, while the TCRdb copy is restricted to in-frame clones and leaves out a portion. Of about 110,000 clones in the sample, about an eighth were seen once. Sequencing was done on a sample of PBMCs. The receptors come from a man aged 40-50 years in good health and CMV-seropositive.

This clone was observed a few times. The CDR3 reads CTSSQGLAGSYEQYF. DNA for the CDR3: TGCACCAGCAGCCAAGGACTAGCGGGATCCTACGAGCAGTACTTC. The chain couples TRBV1 to TRBJ2-7; the D call in the table, TRBD2, was not verified against the DNA. TRBV1 counts as a pseudogene. This CDR3 region has 15 residues.

This clone was observed a few times. V and J are TRBV6-5 and TRBJ1-4; no clear D gene. The CDR3 is made up of 15 amino acids. V lost 0 bases and J lost 9, with 14 bases in between. Looked up from germline, CDR1 is MNHEY and CDR2 is SVGAGI. Here the CDR3 reads CASSYSRSREKKLFF. The CDR3 nucleotides are TGTGCCAGCAGTTACTCGAGGTCCCGGGAAAAAAAACTGTTTTTT.

This clone has just a few counts. V and J are TRBV28 and TRBJ2-6; D possibly corresponds to TRBD1 (6 bases). CDR1 is MDHEN, CDR2 SYDVKM, per germline. V shed 3 bases and J shed 3 bases, with 12 bases lying between them. This CDR3 spans 16 amino acids. CDR3 bases: TGTGCCAGCAGTTTTCAGGGGAGAGGTGGGGCCAACGTCCTGACTTTC. As protein: CASSFQGRGGANVLTF. The complete variable domain, with remaining parts taken from reference TRBV28 and TRBJ2-6, reads DVKVTQSSRYLVKRTGEKVFLECVQDMDHENMFWYRQDPGLGLRLIYFSYDVKMKEKGDIPEGYSVSREKKERFSLILESASTNQTSMYLCASSFQGRGGANVLTFGAGSRLTVL.

The rearrangement joins TRBV7-8 to TRBJ2-7, with TRBD1 matching over 7 bases. The CDR3 length is 14 residues. Trimming removed 2 bases from V and 2 bases from J; junction bases left unmatched: 3. Germline loops: CDR1 SGHVS, CDR2 FQNEAQ. The CDR3 region is CASSLRGQTYEQYF. The CDR3 DNA reads as TGTGCCAGCAGCTTACGGGGACAGACCTACGAGCAGTACTTC. Drawing the rest from reference TRBV7-8 and TRBJ2-7, the complete variable domain is GAGVSQSPRYKVAKRGQDVALRCDPISGHVSLFWYQQALGQGPEFLTYFQNEAQLDKSGLPSDRFFAERPEGSVSTLKIQRTQQEDSAVYLCASSLRGQTYEQYFGPGTRLTVT.

This clone was seen more than once but under ten times. The genes are TRBV25-1 and TRBJ1-4; TRBD1 matches at 7 bases. Germline CDR1 MGHDK, CDR2 SYGVNS. Trimming at V came to 6 bases and at J to 3 bases, leaving 7 bases not matched to a gene. The CDR3 length is 15 residues. CDR3 DNA: TGTGCCAGCAGCTCCGACAGGGTTCCTAATGAAAAACTGTTTTTT. Its translation: CASSSDRVPNEKLFF.

This chain joins TRBV7-9 and TRBJ2-3, with TRBD2 matching 7 bases. CDR1 and CDR2 from the germline V gene are SEHNR and FQNEAQ (reference sequence). This CDR3 spans 16 amino acids. The ends lost 5 bases at V and 0 bases at J; junction bases unmatched: 8. The CDR3 sequence: CASSPFSGISTDTQYF. Written as DNA, the CDR3 is TGTGCCAGCAGCCCCTTCAGCGGGATTAGCACAGATACGCAGTATTTT.

There are a few counts of this clone. This chain connects TRBV5-4 to TRBJ2-7; TRBD1 matches at 9 bases. J was trimmed by 1 base and V by 4 bases; bases with no gene match: 9. Germline CDR1 reads SGHNT; CDR2 reads YYREEE (reference sequence). The CDR3 has 16 residues. CDR3 sequence reads: CASSNTGGGWSYEQYF. The CDR3 nucleotides read TGTGCCAGCAGCAACACAGGGGGCGGTTGGTCCTACGAGCAGTACTTC.

V is TRBV28 and J is TRBJ1-3; D possibly corresponds to TRBD1 (5 bases). The V end was cut by 3 bases, the J end by 4 bases, with 13 bases between. The CDR3 extends over 15 amino acids. Per the germline V gene, CDR1 is MDHEN and CDR2 is SYDVKM. The CDR3 region has the DNA TGTGCCAGCAGTTTGTGGCAGGGAAGAGGAAACACCATATATTTT. Encoded protein: CASSLWQGRGNTIYF.

V usage is TRBV10-3 and J usage is TRBJ2-2; 8 nucleotides line up with TRBD1. From germline, CDR1 is ENHRY and CDR2 SYGVKD. V lost 6 bases and J lost 4; bases outside the gene matches: 4. This CDR3 region has 14 residues. Here the CDR3 reads CAISRGRTTGELFF. The CDR3 nucleotides read TGTGCCATCAGCAGGGGGCGGACCACCGGGGAGCTGTTTTTT.